The clone carrying this TCR beta chain was seen only a few times. The antigen is undetermined. This record comes from a study of identical twins. The length of the CDR3 is 10 residues. CDR1 is WSHSY and CDR2 is SAAADI in the germline V gene. The V end was cut by 4 bases, the J end by 10 bases, with 5 bases between. TCRdb reprocessed the 5' RACE reads with MiXCR, giving one entry per CDR3 protein. Among approximately 190,000 distinct CDR3 sequences listed, more than 15% were seen once. The study's findings and limits: Not following the same donors, the study drew its conclusions from cross-sectional statistical analysis.

These sequences were also reported in another study, on T cells expressing NK-cell markers.

The clonotype originates from a woman in her late teens or twenties in good health. The sequenced sample consisted of CD8+ T cells sorted from blood. V gene TRBV10-2 combines with J gene TRBJ2-1; D gene unclear. The CDR3, as DNA: TGCGCCAGCAGTGGATACGAGCAGTTCTTC. Translating it yields CASSGYEQFF.